This is a list of T cell receptor beta chains from one sample in a study of blood T cell repertoires in COVID-19. Profiled with immunoSEQ multiplex PCR; TCRdb holds only in-frame clones, not every one. The sample shows 140,000 or so clones, roughly four fifths of them seen only once. The material sequenced was peripheral blood. These TCRs come from a woman aged 80 or over with acute or convalescent COVID-19. CDR3s include the opening cysteine and the closing phenylalanine or tryptophan. D genes are given only for firm matches.

v_gene	d_gene	j_gene	CDR3aa
TRBV6-1	-	TRBJ1-6	CASSVSGGGFYNSPLHF
TRBV9	-	TRBJ2-1	CASSLTKDLWNEQFF
TRBV7-2	TRBD1	TRBJ1-6	CASSRTGVNSPLHF
TRBV7-9	-	TRBJ2-2	CASSLLTDTGELFF
TRBV5-6	TRBD1	TRBJ2-5	CASGRMDRGEETQYF
TRBV5-1	-	TRBJ1-2	CASRSDSLAYGYTF
TRBV6-5	TRBD1	TRBJ1-5	CASSYRDREQPQHF
TRBV12-3/TRBV12-4	-	TRBJ2-1	CASSGQYNEQFF
TRBV27	-	TRBJ1-2	CASSFQGLPRNYGYTF
TRBV5-5	TRBD2	TRBJ2-3	CASIRTSGGTQYF
TRBV9	TRBD1	TRBJ1-5	CASSAGRTGGGKPQHF
TRBV6-1	-	TRBJ1-3	CASSGTGRRGGNTIYF
TRBV20-1	-	TRBJ1-2	CSAESGGYTF
TRBV6-5	-	TRBJ1-2	CASSYTYREPNYGYTF
TRBV7-2	-	TRBJ1-2	CASSPVQGPHGYTF
TRBV11-3	TRBD1	TRBJ1-2	CASSLAGTGGASYYGYTF
TRBV11-3	-	TRBJ2-2	CASSLGARSNTGELFF